These 4 T cell receptor beta chains share one sample of origin, sequenced in a study of vaccination and CD4 T cells after COVID-19. Sample treatment: roughly ten-day PBMC culture with coronavirus spike peptide pools or control peptides (ViraFEST assay). The study sequenced cultured CD4+ T cell DNA using the Oncomine TCR Beta short-read assay. One entry per CDR3 protein results from TCRdb running MiXCR on the PCR reads. Among around 20,000 distinct CDR3 sequences listed, roughly two fifths were seen once. Their specific antigens are unknown. Sample: CD4+ T cells from blood, cultured in vitro. The receptors originated from a human donor who had recovered from COVID-19.

This clonotype came up once. The rearrangement joins TRBV6-1 to TRBJ2-5; TRBD1 is a possible D gene (5 bases). V dropped 4 bases and J dropped 0 bases, with 12 bases sitting between them. The germline CDR1 and CDR2 sequences are MNHNS and SASEGT. This CDR3 has 15 residues. Here the CDR3 reads CASSGRQRYQETQYF. CDR3 coding DNA: TGTGCCAGCAGTGGGCGACAGCGATACCAAGAGACCCAGTACTTC.

This clonotype was observed a single time. This chain joins TRBV29-1 and TRBJ2-7; 9 positions agree with TRBD1. This CDR3 comprises 14 residues. In germline, CDR1 is SQVTM, CDR2 ANQGSEA. Trimming cost V 5 bases and J 2 bases; bases outside gene matches: 7. The CDR3 loop is CSVTGGTGTYEQYF. The CDR3 DNA is TGCAGCGTTACCGGCGGGACAGGGACCTACGAGCAGTACTTC.

The rearrangement links TRBV28 to TRBJ2-5, with 9 nucleotides matching TRBD1. The V gene's germline CDR1 is MDHEN and CDR2 SYDVKM. V trimming: 7 bases; J trimming: 4 bases; junction bases outside the gene matches: 10. The CDR3 consists of 15 residues. The CDR3 DNA sequence: TGTGCCAGCAATACGCCGGGACAGGGAGGAGAGACCCAGTACTTC. Its translation: CASNTPGQGGETQYF.

V usage is TRBV5-1 and J usage is TRBJ2-7; 8 nucleotides line up with TRBD2. This CDR3 is built from 15 residues. The J segment lost 0 bases and the V segment lost 6 bases, leaving 8 bases of the junction unmatched. Germline V gene data show CDR1 as SGHRS and CDR2 as YFSETQ. The CDR3 DNA follows: TGCGCCAGCACCTTAGCGGGAACGAGCTCCTACGAGCAGTACTTC. It encodes CASTLAGTSSYEQYF.